This T cell receptor beta chain was identified during a study of blood T cell repertoires in COVID-19. Study information: Samples came from the United States, Italy and Spain, spanning acute and convalescent COVID-19.

Germline V gene data show CDR1 as MNHEY and CDR2 as SMNVEV (reference sequence). The CDR3 is made up of 16 amino acids. Losses at the gene ends were 5 bases for V and 7 bases for J; bases not matched to a gene: 8. Enrollees, about 18 to 89 years old, lived in approximately 25 US areas. Assay: immunoSEQ multiplex PCR; the TCRdb copy retains only in-frame clones and omits some. Of some 380,000 clones listed, approximately 86% were seen once; the top ten hold roughly 1.9%. The genes are TRBV27 and TRBJ2-1; 13 bases are shared with TRBD2. The sequenced material came from PBMCs or T cells enriched from blood (not recorded which). This sequence was found in a woman between 40 and 55 years old with acute COVID-19. CDR3 nucleotide sequence: TGTGCCAGCAGTACCTCCGGGACTAGCGGGGTAAATGAGCAGTTCTTC. Its protein is CASSTSGTSGVNEQFF.